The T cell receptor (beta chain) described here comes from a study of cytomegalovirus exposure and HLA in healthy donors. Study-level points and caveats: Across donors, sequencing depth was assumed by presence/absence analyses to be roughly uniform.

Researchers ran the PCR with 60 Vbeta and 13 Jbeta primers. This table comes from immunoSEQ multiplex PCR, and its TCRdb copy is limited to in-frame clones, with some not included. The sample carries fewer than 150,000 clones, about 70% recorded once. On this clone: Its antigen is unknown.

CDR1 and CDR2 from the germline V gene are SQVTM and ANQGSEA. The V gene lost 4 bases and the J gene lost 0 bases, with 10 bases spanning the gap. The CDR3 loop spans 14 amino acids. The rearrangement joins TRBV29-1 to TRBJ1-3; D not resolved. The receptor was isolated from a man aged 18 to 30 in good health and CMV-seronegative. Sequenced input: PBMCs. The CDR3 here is CSVVLGVSGNTIYF. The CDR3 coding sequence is TGCAGCGTTGTCCTCGGGGTCTCTGGAAACACCATATATTTT.